Only one count was recorded for the clone carrying this T cell receptor beta chain. V was trimmed by 0 bases and J by 0 bases, leaving 9 bases between them. CDR1 and CDR2 (germline): MGHRA, YSYEKL. The CDR3 loop spans 16 amino acids. PCR primers comprised 60 Vbeta and 13 Jbeta primers. Sequenced by immunoSEQ multiplex PCR; TCRdb stores in-frame clones only, minus some. Seen here are about 140,000 clones, more than 70% observed once, and the top ten hold around 2.5%. This sample is drawn from a study of cytomegalovirus exposure and HLA in healthy donors. The clonotype originates from a man aged 45-60 years in good health and CMV-seronegative. Sequencing was performed on PBMCs. This rearrangement joins TRBV4-1 to TRBJ2-4; D perhaps matches TRBD2 (6 bases). CDR3 protein: CASSQEGTLAKNIQYF. The CDR3 nucleotides are TGCGCCAGCAGCCAAGAGGGGACTCTAGCCAAAAACATTCAGTACTTC.